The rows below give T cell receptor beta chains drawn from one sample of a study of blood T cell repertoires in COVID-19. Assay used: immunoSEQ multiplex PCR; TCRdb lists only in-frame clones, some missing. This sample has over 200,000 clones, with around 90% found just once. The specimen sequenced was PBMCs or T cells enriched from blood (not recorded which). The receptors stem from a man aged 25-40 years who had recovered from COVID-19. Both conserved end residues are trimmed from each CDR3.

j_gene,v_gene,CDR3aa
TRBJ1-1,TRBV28,ASTSRNTEAF
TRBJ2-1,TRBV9,ASSVVGLANNEQF
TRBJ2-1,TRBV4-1,ASSREAGSASSYNEQF
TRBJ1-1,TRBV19,ASSIVGGAGNTEAF
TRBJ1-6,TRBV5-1,ASNSGTGYNSPLH
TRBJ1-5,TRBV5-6,ASSLAQRTENQPQH
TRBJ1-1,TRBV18,ASSRQGSDTEAF
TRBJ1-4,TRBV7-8,ASSLGVPNEKLF
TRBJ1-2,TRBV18,ASSPTGGREGYT
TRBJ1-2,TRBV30,AWITTYPAGQGDTMGYT
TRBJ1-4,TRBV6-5,ASSPRTGGHEKLF
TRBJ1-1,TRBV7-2,ASSLVFGGSLKNTEAF
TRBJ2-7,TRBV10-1,ASSELRTGKSYEQY
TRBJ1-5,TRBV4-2,ASSQLVQGANQPQH
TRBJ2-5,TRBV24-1,ATSDRTGGETQY
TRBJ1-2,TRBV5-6,ASHGGADYT
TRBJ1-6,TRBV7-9,ASSYQTGGASTLH
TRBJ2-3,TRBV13,ASSAPGGALFQNTDTQY
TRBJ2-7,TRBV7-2,ASSLEAGGGAREQY
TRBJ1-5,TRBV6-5,ASRARGNSNQPQH
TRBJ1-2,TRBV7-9,ASSLESGLRGRGYGYT
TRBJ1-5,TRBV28,ASRPGTAGNQPQH